The 27 T cell receptor beta chains below all came from one sample that was sequenced in a study of cytomegalovirus exposure and HLA in healthy donors. PCR amplification relied on 60 Vbeta primers (plus 13 Jbeta primers). This table comes from immunoSEQ multiplex PCR, and its TCRdb copy is limited to in-frame clones, with some not included. Of approximately 190,000 clones listed, 75% to 90% were seen once; the top ten hold 6.3%. Sample: PBMCs. The source is a middle-aged man in good health and CMV-seropositive.

J is TRBJ2-3 and V is TRBV6-4; possibly TRBD1 for D (6 bases). Germline assignment: CDR1 MRHNA and CDR2 SNTAGT. Deletions cut 2 bases from V and 1 base from J, with 13 bases between. The CDR3 runs 16 residues. CDR3 DNA: TGTGCCAGCAGTGACCGTACAGGGTCTGGCACAGATACGCAGTATTTT. It encodes CASSDRTGSGTDTQYF.

This clone was seen only once. This chain joins TRBV19 and TRBJ2-5; tentatively, D is TRBD2 (6 bases). The CDR3 is 15 residues long. Germline lookup yields CDR1 LNHDA and CDR2 SQIVND (reference sequence). The ends were cut back, 5 bases at V and 4 bases at J, with 17 bases in the middle. CDR3: CASSLGAGLGETQYF. The CDR3, as DNA: TGTGCCAGTAGTCTCGGGGCGGGGTTGGGAGAGACCCAGTACTTC.

In its sample, this clone was seen many times. The chain joins TRBV27 to TRBJ2-7; tentative D call: TRBD1 (6 bases). This CDR3 contains 14 residues. The germline V gene encodes CDR1 MNHEY and CDR2 SMNVEV (reference sequence). Between the trimmed V and J ends, which lost 3 bases and 9 bases, there was a span of 18 bases. The CDR3 region is CASSLGRGVQLQYF. DNA of the CDR3: TGTGCCAGCAGTTTGGGCAGGGGAGTACAGTTGCAGTACTTC.

A few counts support this clone. The V gene is TRBV9, the J gene TRBJ1-3; D remains unclear. V lost 4 bases to trimming and J lost 0 bases, with 8 bases between them. Germline CDR1 is SGDLS and CDR2 is YYNGEE. The CDR3 length is 14 residues. The CDR3 region has the DNA TGTGCCAGCAGCCCAATCAACTCTGGAAACACCATATATTTT. Its protein product is CASSPINSGNTIYF.

The chain is built from TRBV6-5 and TRBJ1-1, with D unresolved. Trimming took 2 bases from V and 0 from J, leaving 7 bases between them. The CDR3 extends over 14 amino acids. Germline loops: CDR1 MNHEY, CDR2 SVGAGI. The CDR3 is CASSYDGVNTEAFF. The CDR3 DNA follows: TGTGCCAGCAGTTACGATGGAGTGAACACTGAAGCTTTCTTT.

A single count supports this clone. The sample has other DNA sequences that encode this CDR3 too. The chain has TRBV5-4 and TRBJ1-1, with a possible D match to TRBD1 (5 bases). The CDR3 extends over 13 amino acids. The V gene's germline CDR1 is SGHNT and CDR2 YYREEE (reference sequence). Trimming shortened V by 1 base and J by 4 bases, and 8 bases separated the two germline ends. This chain's CDR3 is CASSLSGGTEAFF. The CDR3, as DNA: TGTGCCAGCAGCTTGTCGGGGGGCACTGAAGCTTTCTTT.

The V gene is TRBV6-4, the J gene TRBJ1-2, with 7 bases identical to TRBD1. After removal of 0 bases from V and 8 bases from J, the junction contained 9 bases not matched to a gene. The CDR3 has 15 amino acids. Germline values: CDR1 MRHNA, CDR2 SNTAGT. The CDR3 nucleotides read TGTGCCAGCAGTGACTCCGTGACAGGGTCTGAGGGCTACACCTTC. Protein product: CASSDSVTGSEGYTF.

The chain recombines TRBV6-1 with TRBJ1-5; D may be TRBD1 (6 bases). The length of the CDR3 is 13 residues. V lost 6 bases and J lost 1, with 7 bases in between. CDR1 and CDR2 from the germline V gene are MNHNS and SASEGT. CDR3 nucleotide sequence: TGTGCCAGCAGAGGACAGAGCAATCAGCCCCAGCATTTT. As protein: CASRGQSNQPQHF.

The CDR3: CASSPEGAITDTQYF. CDR3 DNA: TGCGCCAGCAGCCCGGAGGGGGCTATCACAGATACGCAGTATTTT. The chain couples TRBV5-1 to TRBJ2-3, with D possibly TRBD1 on 7 matching bases. CDR1 is SGHRS, CDR2 YFSETQ, per germline. The V and J ends lost 4 bases and 2 bases respectively, with 14 bases between them. The CDR3 is 15 amino acids.

This chain joins TRBV18 and TRBJ2-1, with a possible D match to TRBD2 (6 bases). Germline V gene data show CDR1 as KGHSH and CDR2 as LQKENI. Trimming pared 2 bases from V and 12 bases from J, leaving 20 bases between. CDR3 size: 15 residues. CDR3 protein: CASSPTPLAGKLQFF. CDR3 DNA: TGTGCCAGCTCACCAACCCCACTAGCCGGAAAATTGCAGTTCTTC.

This chain joins TRBV28 and TRBJ1-1; 7 nucleotides line up with TRBD1. CDR1 and CDR2 (germline): MDHEN, SYDVKM. The V gene end was trimmed by 6 bases and the J gene end by 6 bases; junction bases not matched to a gene: 7. The CDR3 is 13 residues long. CDR3 nucleotides: TGTGCCAGCAGCCGCACAGGGGAGCCTGAAGCTTTCTTT. Its translation is CASSRTGEPEAFF.

This chain uses TRBV5-1 with TRBJ2-3; 9 bases match TRBD2. Trimming took 4 bases from V and 2 from J; bases not matched to a gene: 8. The CDR3 totals 16 residues. CDR1 is SGHRS and CDR2 is YFSETQ in the germline V gene. The CDR3 loop reads CASSAGLAGTTDTQYF. The CDR3 DNA is TGCGCCAGCAGCGCTGGGCTAGCGGGAACCACAGATACGCAGTATTTT.

The chain carries TRBV12-5 and TRBJ2-1; D uncertain. The V gene lost 2 bases and the J gene lost 2 bases, with 10 bases spanning the gap. The length of the CDR3 is 15 residues. CDR1 LGHNT and CDR2 FRNRAP come from the germline V gene. The DNA for the CDR3 is TGTGCTAGTGGTTTGACTTCCCCGCCCTACAATGAGCAGTTCTTC. Its protein is CASGLTSPPYNEQFF.

This clone was detected once. The chain links TRBV5-3 to TRBJ1-4; the D gene is possibly TRBD1 (5 bases). TRBV5-3 is an ORF; its function is uncertain. The CDR3 covers 17 residues. V was trimmed by 0 bases and J by 0 bases, leaving 12 bases between them. The DNA of the CDR3 is TGTGCCAGAAGCTTGGCCCCCCAGGGTTCAACTAATGAAAAACTGTTTTTT. This gives the protein CARSLAPQGSTNEKLFF.

The V gene is TRBV6-1, the J gene TRBJ2-2; 7 bases are a match to TRBD1. This CDR3 region has 15 residues. Per the germline V gene, CDR1 is MNHNS and CDR2 is SASEGT. With 6 bases clipped from V and 0 bases from J, the junction kept 4 bases outside the gene matches. The CDR3 here is CASRLDRTNTGELFF. DNA of the CDR3: TGTGCCAGCAGATTGGACAGGACGAACACCGGGGAGCTGTTTTTT.

The gene calls are TRBV7-9 and TRBJ1-2; D uncertain. Trimming removed 4 bases from V and 4 bases from J, with 10 bases in between. Germline V lookup: CDR1 SEHNR, CDR2 FQNEAQ (reference sequence). This CDR3 comprises 13 residues. CDR3 sequence (DNA): TGTGCCAGCAGCTCGGGTGTGTTCTATGGCTACACCTTC. Its protein is CASSSGVFYGYTF.

This chain connects TRBV19 to TRBJ2-7, with 9 bases matching TRBD2. CDR3 length: 15 residues. CDR1 is LNHDA and CDR2 is SQIVND in the germline V gene (reference sequence). V lost 5 bases and J lost 7; bases outside the gene matches: 12. In DNA form, the CDR3 reads TGTGCCAGTAGTCATAGCGGGGGCCTTCGAGTAGAGCAGTACTTC. This codes for CASSHSGGLRVEQYF.

The chain employs TRBV30 and TRBJ2-7; no definite D call. V lost 0 bases, J lost 6 bases, and 6 bases lay in between. CDR1 GTSNPN and CDR2 SVGIG come from the germline V gene (reference sequence). The CDR3 is 11 residues long. CDR3 in amino acids: CAWSVSPEQYF. The CDR3 coding sequence is TGTGCCTGGAGTGTAAGCCCCGAGCAGTACTTC.

This clone has a count of ten or more. The chain carries TRBV5-4 and TRBJ2-6, with 12 bases lining up with TRBD2. Trimming removed 0 bases from V and 0 bases from J; junction bases left unmatched: 4. The CDR3 consists of 19 residues. The germline V gene encodes CDR1 SGHNT and CDR2 YYREEE (reference sequence). CDR3 nucleotides: TGTGCCAGCAGCTTGGGACTAGCGGGGGCCGGCTCTGGGGCCAACGTCCTGACTTTC. The encoded protein is CASSLGLAGAGSGANVLTF.

The CDR3 bases are TGTGCGGCGTCGCGGCTAGCGGGGCCCCTCTCCTACAATGAGCAGTTCTTC. It encodes CAASRLAGPLSYNEQFF. The chain has TRBV5-4 and TRBJ2-1, with TRBD2 matching over 9 bases. Germline V CDR1 and CDR2: SGHNT, YYREEE (reference sequence). The CDR3 is 17 residues long. Full variable domain (outside the CDR3, taken from reference TRBV5-4 and TRBJ2-1): ETGVTQSPTHLIKTRGQQVTLRCSSQSGHNTVSWYQQALGQGPQFIFQYYREEENGRGNFPPRFSGLQFPNYSSELNVNALELDDSALYLCAASRLAGPLSYNEQFFGPGTRLTVL.

V and J are TRBV18 and TRBJ1-5; TRBD1 might be the D (6 bases). Germline values: CDR1 KGHSH, CDR2 LQKENI. The CDR3 length is 15 residues. Trimming took 3 bases from V and 6 from J, leaving 15 bases between them. This chain's CDR3 is CASSPEQGHSQPQHF. CDR3 bases: TGTGCCAGCTCACCGGAACAGGGACACAGTCAGCCCCAGCATTTT.

This sequence joins TRBV7-3 and TRBJ2-5, with 8 bases that match TRBD1. The germline CDR1 and CDR2 sequences are SGHTA and FQGTGA. J was trimmed by 2 bases and V by 3 bases; bases with no gene match: 8. The CDR3 loop spans 16 amino acids. In DNA, the CDR3 is TGTGCCAGCAGCTTGACAGGGGCGCCGGGGCAAGAGACCCAGTACTTC. Its translation is CASSLTGAPGQETQYF.

This chain connects TRBV10-3 to TRBJ1-4; D is possibly TRBD1 (5 bases). Trimming removed 0 bases at V and 5 bases at J, with 10 bases between. CDR3 size: 15 residues. Germline V lookup: CDR1 ENHRY, CDR2 SYGVKD. CDR3 nucleotides: TGTGCCATCAGTGAGTCCGGGGGTGCGAATGAAAAACTGTTTTTT. Its protein product is CAISESGGANEKLFF.

This rearrangement joins TRBV6-6 to TRBJ1-1; D not certain. The V and J ends lost 2 bases and 8 bases respectively, with 12 bases between them. CDR3 length: 13 amino acids. Germline assignment: CDR1 MNHNY and CDR2 SVGAGI (reference sequence). The CDR3 sequence: CASSYRHSGEAFF. CDR3 bases: TGTGCCAGCAGTTACCGGCATAGCGGCGAAGCTTTCTTT.

This clone was seen just once. Other DNA sequences from this sample encode an identical CDR3 as well. J is TRBJ2-2 and V is TRBV11-3; maybe TRBD2 (5 bases). This CDR3 is built from 12 residues. Trimming took 8 bases from V and 1 from J, leaving 5 bases between them. Per germline, CDR1 SGHNT and CDR2 YENEEA. CDR3 residues: CASGGNTGELFF. The DNA for the CDR3 is TGTGCCAGCGGAGGGAACACCGGGGAGCTGTTTTTT.

This chain uses TRBV27 with TRBJ1-2, with D uncertain. The germline CDR1 and CDR2 sequences are MNHEY and SMNVEV (reference sequence). The CDR3 has 17 residues. Deletions cut 6 bases from V and 1 base from J, with 21 bases between. CDR3 nucleotide sequence: TGTGCCAGCAGAACCGGATACACAGCGGCCCTTAACTATGGCTACACCTTC. Its protein is CASRTGYTAALNYGYTF.

V is TRBV5-1 and J is TRBJ2-5, with D possibly being TRBD1 (5 bases). CDR1 is SGHRS, CDR2 YFSETQ, per germline. The CDR3 has 16 residues. Trimming pared 0 bases from V and 5 bases from J, leaving 17 bases between. Written as DNA, the CDR3 is TGCGCCAGCAGCTTGGAAATTCCGCAGGGTGGGGAGACCCAGTACTTC. Amino acids: CASSLEIPQGGETQYF.